A single sample gave rise to the 16 T cell receptor beta chains below, sequenced in a study of OX40 agonist ivuxolimab in advanced cancers. TCRdb's table, derived via immunoSEQ multiplex PCR, lists solely in-frame clones and lacks some. The sample lists under 20,000 clones, around two thirds seen once, with 7% to 9% in the top ten. Here the sequenced sample was CD4+ or CD8+ T cells sorted from blood, taken in a trial of the OX40 agonist ivuxolimab. The receptors stem from an adult with an advanced solid tumor such as melanoma, head and neck, liver or kidney cancer.

The V gene is TRBV5-8, the J gene TRBJ2-7, with D possibly TRBD1 on 5 matching bases. V shed 2 bases and J shed 2 bases, with 11 bases lying between them. Germline V gene data show CDR1 as SGHTS and CDR2 as YDEGEE. The CDR3 extends over 14 amino acids. CDR3 amino acids: CASSFAQGPYEQYF. DNA for the CDR3: TGTGCCAGCAGCTTCGCCCAGGGTCCCTACGAGCAGTACTTC.

V and J are TRBV18 and TRBJ2-2; D possibly corresponds to TRBD2 (5 bases). This CDR3 has 16 residues. Germline V gene lookup returns CDR1 KGHSH and CDR2 LQKENI. Deletions cut 3 bases from V and 7 bases from J, with 18 bases between. The DNA for the CDR3 is TGTGCCAGCTCACCCCAGGCGGGTGAGTCCGTCGGGGAGCTGTTTTTT. This gives the protein CASSPQAGESVGELFF.

The sample holds a few counts of this clone. The chain links TRBV5-6 to TRBJ2-1; maybe TRBD2 (6 bases). Between the trimmed V and J ends, which lost 2 bases and 3 bases, there was a span of 9 bases. From germline, CDR1 is SGHDT and CDR2 YYEEEE. CDR3 length equals 14 residues. The CDR3 spells CASSFWGDYNEQFF. CDR3 sequence (DNA): TGTGCCAGCAGCTTCTGGGGGGACTACAATGAGCAGTTCTTC.

The gene calls are TRBV13 and TRBJ2-7; 7 bases match TRBD2. The germline gives CDR1 PRHDT, CDR2 FYEKMQ (reference sequence). J lost 7 bases, V lost 5 bases, and 17 bases had no gene match. The CDR3 has 16 residues. Written as DNA, the CDR3 is TGTGCCAGCAGCGCCCACCGGGGGTCCACCGGGGGGGAGCAGTACTTC. This codes for CASSAHRGSTGGEQYF.

The chain joins TRBV28 to TRBJ1-3; 7 bases line up with TRBD1. The CDR3 has 14 amino acids. Germline V lookup: CDR1 MDHEN, CDR2 SYDVKM. Trimming removed 5 bases from V and 8 bases from J; junction bases left unmatched: 9. The CDR3 bases are TGTGCCAGCAGTACAGCCACAGGGGAGGACACCATATATTTT. Translating it yields CASSTATGEDTIYF. The whole variable domain, filled in from reference TRBV28 and TRBJ1-3, reads DVKVTQSSRYLVKRTGEKVFLECVQDMDHENMFWYRQDPGLGLRLIYFSYDVKMKEKGDIPEGYSVSREKKERFSLILESASTNQTSMYLCASSTATGEDTIYFGEGSWLTVV.

The chain couples TRBV4-2 to TRBJ2-7; 8 positions agree with TRBD2. Germline CDR1 and CDR2: LGHNA and YNFKEQ. J was trimmed by 2 bases and V by 4 bases; bases with no gene match: 13. This CDR3 contains 17 residues. The CDR3 sequence: CASSPDYSGETPYEQYF. The CDR3 bases are TGTGCCAGCAGCCCGGACTATAGCGGGGAGACACCCTACGAGCAGTACTTC.

This chain joins TRBV4-3 and TRBJ2-2; 9 bases are shared with TRBD2. CDR1 is LGHNA, CDR2 YSLEER, per germline. V was pared by 4 bases and J by 2 bases, with 5 bases of the junction left unmatched. CDR3 size: 16 residues. CDR3 amino acids: CASSLSGGLNTGELFF. CDR3 DNA: TGCGCCAGCAGCCTCAGCGGGGGGCTAAACACCGGGGAGCTGTTTTTT.

V usage is TRBV2 and J usage is TRBJ2-7; a weak D match, TRBD2 (5 bases). Germline CDR1 SNHLY, CDR2 FYNNEI. V was shortened by 7 bases and J by 5 bases, with 21 bases between the two germline ends. This CDR3 contains 15 residues. CDR3 DNA sequence: TGTGCCAGCACCCCATCTTCTAGCCCGTATCACGAGCAGTACTTC. Translating gives CASTPSSSPYHEQYF.

This chain joins TRBV6-5 and TRBJ2-7, with D possibly being TRBD2 (7 bases). Germline lookup yields CDR1 MNHEY and CDR2 SVGAGI. The germline V and J ends were trimmed by 11 bases and 5 bases, with 19 bases remaining between them. The CDR3 sequence is 13 residues long. The CDR3 is CAGSGGLVHEQYF. DNA of the CDR3: TGTGCCGGCTCGGGGGGCCTTGTCCACGAGCAGTACTTC.

This clone appeared once. The genes are TRBV6-6 and TRBJ2-7; D gene ambiguous. V dropped 6 bases and J dropped 1 base, with 7 bases sitting between them. The CDR3 extends over 12 amino acids. From germline, CDR1 is MNHNY and CDR2 SVGAGI (reference sequence). The DNA of the CDR3 is TGTGCCAGCAGCCTTATATCCTACGAGCAGTACTTC. This encodes CASSLISYEQYF.

V usage is TRBV28 and J usage is TRBJ2-5, with D perhaps TRBD2 (6 bases). The CDR3 spans 17 residues. Germline V lookup: CDR1 MDHEN, CDR2 SYDVKM. V lost 5 bases, J lost 3 bases, and 22 bases lay in between. The CDR3 DNA is TGTGCCAGCAGTGCCCACCCGGTGCGGGGTGTCGAAGAGACCCAGTACTTC. Its translation is CASSAHPVRGVEETQYF.

The genes are TRBV7-9 and TRBJ2-1; D uncertain. CDR1 is SEHNR and CDR2 is FQNEAQ in the germline V gene (reference sequence). The V end lost 2 bases, the J end lost 8 bases, and 7 bases lay between the germline ends. This CDR3 comprises 12 residues. CDR3 protein: CASSLRLDEQFF. The CDR3 bases are TGTGCCAGCAGCTTAAGGTTAGATGAGCAGTTCTTC.

V and J are TRBV15 and TRBJ2-5; D not certain. Trimming cost V 0 bases and J 1 base, with 9 bases left between them. Germline CDR1 is LNHNV and CDR2 is YYDKDF (reference sequence). The CDR3 consists of 15 residues. The CDR3 is CATSRDPSGQETQYF. In DNA form, the CDR3 reads TGTGCCACCAGCAGAGATCCCTCTGGCCAAGAGACCCAGTACTTC. The whole variable domain, remainder taken from reference TRBV15 and TRBJ2-5, is DAMVIQNPRYQVTQFGKPVTLSCSQTLNHNVMYWYQQKSSQAPKLLFHYYDKDFNNEADTPDNFQSRRPNTSFCFLDIRSPGLGDTAMYLCATSRDPSGQETQYFGPGTRLLVL.

This clone qualifies as medium-sized. The chain joins TRBV11-2 to TRBJ2-5; D gene unclear. With 5 bases removed from V and 5 bases from J, the gap between germline ends came to 15 bases. This CDR3 is 14 amino acids long. Per the germline V gene, CDR1 is SGHAT and CDR2 is FQNNGV. The CDR3 DNA reads as TGTGCCAGCAGCCCCCGACCCCCTGGGGAGACCCAGTACTTC. Amino acid sequence: CASSPRPPGETQYF.

V is TRBV11-3 and J is TRBJ2-3; perhaps D is TRBD1 or TRBD2 (5 bases each). V dropped 3 bases and J dropped 2 bases, with 15 bases sitting between them. The CDR3 is 16 residues long. In germline, CDR1 is SGHNT, CDR2 YENEEA. CDR3 in DNA: TGTGCCAGCAGCTTTTCATCAGGGAGCTCCACAGATACGCAGTATTTT. This codes for CASSFSSGSSTDTQYF. The whole variable domain, filled in from reference TRBV11-3 and TRBJ2-3, reads EAGVVQSPRYKIIEKKQPVAFWCNPISGHNTLYWYLQNLGQGPELLIRYENEEAVDDSQLPKDRFSAERLKGVDSTLKIQPAELGDSAVYLCASSFSSGSSTDTQYFGPGTRLTVL.

This clone ranks as medium-sized. The rearrangement uses TRBV4-1 and TRBJ1-2, with a weak D call TRBD1 (5 bases). Germline CDR1 is MGHRA and CDR2 is YSYEKL. V lost 4 bases and J lost 1, with 16 bases in between. The CDR3 sequence is 16 residues long. CDR3: CASSPRDPPVNYGYTF. Here the CDR3 DNA reads TGCGCCAGCAGCCCTCGGGACCCACCGGTTAACTATGGCTACACCTTC.